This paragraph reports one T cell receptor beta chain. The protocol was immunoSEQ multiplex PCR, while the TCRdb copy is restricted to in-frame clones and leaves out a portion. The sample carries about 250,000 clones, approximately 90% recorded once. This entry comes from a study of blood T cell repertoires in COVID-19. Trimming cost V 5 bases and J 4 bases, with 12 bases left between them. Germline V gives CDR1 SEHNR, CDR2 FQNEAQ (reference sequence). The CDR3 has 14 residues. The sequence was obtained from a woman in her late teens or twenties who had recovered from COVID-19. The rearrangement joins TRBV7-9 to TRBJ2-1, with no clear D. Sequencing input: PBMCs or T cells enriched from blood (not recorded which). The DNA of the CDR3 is TGTGCCAGCAGCGCATACGACGGGTACAATGAGCAGTTCTTC. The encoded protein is CASSAYDGYNEQFF.